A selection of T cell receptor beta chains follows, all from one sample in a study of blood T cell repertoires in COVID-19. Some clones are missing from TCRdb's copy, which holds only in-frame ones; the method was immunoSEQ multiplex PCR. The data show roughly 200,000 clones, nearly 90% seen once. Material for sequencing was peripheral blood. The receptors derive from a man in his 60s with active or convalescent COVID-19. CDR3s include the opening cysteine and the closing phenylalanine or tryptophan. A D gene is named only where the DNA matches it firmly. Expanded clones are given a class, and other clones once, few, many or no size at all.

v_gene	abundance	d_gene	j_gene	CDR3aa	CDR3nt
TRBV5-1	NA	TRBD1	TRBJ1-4	CASSQLGTGNEKLFF	TGCGCCAGCAGCCAGCTCGGGACAGGGAACGAAAAACTGTTTTTT
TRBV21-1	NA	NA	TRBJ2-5	CASSFTRDRLGETQYF	TGTGCCAGCAGCTTTACTAGGGACAGGCTTGGAGAGACCCAGTACTTC
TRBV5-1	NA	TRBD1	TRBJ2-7	CASSLFRGQYEQYF	TGCGCCAGCAGCTTGTTCAGGGGGCAATACGAGCAGTACTTC
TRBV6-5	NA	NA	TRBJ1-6	CASRPHGSPLHF	TGTGCCAGCAGACCCCACGGTTCACCCCTCCACTTT
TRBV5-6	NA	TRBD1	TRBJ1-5	CASSVRQGAWDNQPQHF	TGTGCCAGCAGCGTGCGTCAGGGGGCGTGGGACAATCAGCCCCAGCATTTT
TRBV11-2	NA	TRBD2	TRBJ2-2	CASSFNPGLASTGELFF	TGTGCCAGCAGCTTTAATCCGGGACTAGCAAGCACCGGGGAGCTGTTTTTT
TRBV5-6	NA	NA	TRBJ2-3	CASSVVSGTQYF	TGTGCCAGCAGCGTCGTGTCGGGTACGCAGTATTTT
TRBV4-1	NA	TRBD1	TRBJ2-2	CASSQVGTANTGELFF	TGCGCCAGCAGCCAAGTCGGGACAGCTAACACCGGGGAGCTGTTTTTT
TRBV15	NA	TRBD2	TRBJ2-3	CATSRDGTRLDTQYF	TGTGCCACCAGCAGAGATGGGACTAGATTAGATACGCAGTATTTT
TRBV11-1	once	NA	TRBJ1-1	CASSLEGRGAFF	TGTGCCAGCAGCCTCGAGGGTCGAGGGGCTTTCTTT